The 13 T cell receptor beta chains below come from one sample, sequenced in a study of graft-versus-host responses after intestinal transplantation. Processing was applied to graft tissue in order to liberate intraepithelial and lamina propria lymphocytes. Sequenced by immunoSEQ multiplex PCR; TCRdb stores in-frame clones only, minus some. The repertoire holds 40,000 or so clones, with roughly nine tenths as singletons. This specimen consisted of ileum tissue, obtained about 28 weeks after intestinal transplant. These receptors all stem from a human patient who received an intestinal transplant, so some T cells may come from the graft donor.

CDR3 in DNA: TGTGCCAGCAGTATACAGACCTCTGGGGCCAACGTCCTGACTTTC. Protein product: CASSIQTSGANVLTF. The rearrangement uses TRBV27 and TRBJ2-6; no clear D gene. CDR1 and CDR2 (germline): MNHEY, SMNVEV (reference sequence). Trimming removed 5 bases from V and 0 bases from J, with 8 bases in between. CDR3 length: 15 residues.

The V call is TRBV10-1, the J call TRBJ2-1; no reliable D call. CDR1 is WNHNN, CDR2 SYGVQD, per germline (reference sequence). This CDR3 has 14 amino acids. The V end was cut by 2 bases, the J end by 2 bases, with 7 bases between. The CDR3 region has the DNA TGCGCCAGCAGTGAGGACGGACCCTACAATGAGCAGTTCTTC. It encodes CASSEDGPYNEQFF.

Only one count was recorded for this clone. The chain carries TRBV30 and TRBJ1-5, with unresolved D. Trimming cost V 4 bases and J 0 bases, with 10 bases left between them. The CDR3 length is 14 residues. The V gene's germline CDR1 is GTSNPN and CDR2 SVGIG (reference sequence). DNA of the CDR3: TGTGCCTGGACCGGGAAGAATAGCAATCAGCCCCAGCATTTT. As protein: CAWTGKNSNQPQHF. Full variable domain (rest looked up from reference TRBV30 and TRBJ1-5): SQTIHQWPATLVQPVGSPLSLECTVEGTSNPNLYWYRQAAGRGLQLLFYSVGIGQISSEVPQNLSASRPQDRQFILSSKKLLLSDSGFYLCAWTGKNSNQPQHFGDGTRLSIL.

The rearrangement links TRBV9 to TRBJ2-3; D ambiguous. Germline CDR1 SGDLS, CDR2 YYNGEE. V was pared by 0 bases and J by 6 bases, with 5 bases between. The CDR3 has 12 amino acids. The CDR3 region has the DNA TGTGCCAGCAGCGTAGAGGGCGATACGCAGTATTTT. Its protein is CASSVEGDTQYF.

This clone was observed a few times. The chain carries TRBV30 and TRBJ1-3; no clear D. Germline-derived CDR1 and CDR2 are GTSNPN and SVGIG (reference sequence). V lost 0 bases and J lost 0, with 6 bases in between. The CDR3 length is 14 residues. This CDR3 is CAWSVSLSGNTIYF. As DNA, the CDR3 is TGTGCCTGGAGTGTTAGCCTCTCTGGAAACACCATATATTTT.

The rearrangement joins TRBV5-1 to TRBJ2-7; D is ambiguous. V dropped 0 bases and J dropped 2 bases, with 12 bases sitting between them. This CDR3 is 15 amino acids long. The germline CDR1 and CDR2 sequences are SGHRS and YFSETQ. Here the CDR3 reads CASSLEGNLAYEQYF. The CDR3 bases are TGCGCCAGCAGCTTGGAAGGGAACTTGGCCTACGAGCAGTACTTC. Together with reference TRBV5-1 and TRBJ2-7, the CDR3 gives the full variable domain: KAGVTQTPRYLIKTRGQQVTLSCSPISGHRSVSWYQQTPGQGLQFLFEYFSETQRNKGNFPGRFSGRQFSNSRSEMNVSTLELGDSALYLCASSLEGNLAYEQYFGPGTRLTVT.

The chain carries TRBV2 and TRBJ2-3; TRBD2 matches 10 bases. V gave up 7 bases and J gave up 4 bases; unmatched junction bases: 5. CDR1 and CDR2 from the germline V gene are SNHLY and FYNNEI. The CDR3 contains 14 residues. The CDR3 coding sequence is TGTGCCAGCAAGGCGACTAGCGGGTCAGATACGCAGTATTTT. This codes for CASKATSGSDTQYF.

The chain is built from TRBV13 and TRBJ2-1; D may be TRBD1 or TRBD2 (5 bases each). Between the trimmed V and J ends, which lost 4 bases and 8 bases, there was a span of 15 bases. The CDR3 has 14 amino acids. Looked up from germline, CDR1 is PRHDT and CDR2 is FYEKMQ (reference sequence). The CDR3 region has the DNA TGTGCCAGCAGCTCCCTCCAAGAGGGGCATGAGCAGTTCTTC. Translated, it gives CASSSLQEGHEQFF.

In this sample, this clone turned up once. The CDR3 coding sequence is TGCAGCGTTCGTGGGAGTGTGAACTACGAGCAGTACTTC. It is translated as CSVRGSVNYEQYF. The gene calls are TRBV29-1 and TRBJ2-7; D might be TRBD2 (5 bases). The CDR3 spans 13 residues. Germline V gives CDR1 SQVTM, CDR2 ANQGSEA. V lost 5 bases and J 3 bases, leaving 14 bases between the germline ends.

The genes are TRBV30 and TRBJ2-7; D is possibly TRBD2 (6 bases). With 0 bases removed from V and 7 bases from J, the gap between germline ends came to 19 bases. CDR3 size: 15 residues. Germline V lookup: CDR1 GTSNPN, CDR2 SVGIG (reference sequence). The CDR3 sequence: CAWSVLAGGLGEQYF. The CDR3 DNA reads TGTGCCTGGAGTGTACTGGCCGGGGGATTGGGGGAGCAGTACTTC. The full variable domain, in which reference TRBV30 and TRBJ2-7 provide the parts outside the CDR3, is SQTIHQWPATLVQPVGSPLSLECTVEGTSNPNLYWYRQAAGRGLQLLFYSVGIGQISSEVPQNLSASRPQDRQFILSSKKLLLSDSGFYLCAWSVLAGGLGEQYFGPGTRLTVT.

The chain couples TRBV28 to TRBJ1-5; no clear D. CDR3 size: 12 residues. Per the germline V gene, CDR1 is MDHEN and CDR2 is SYDVKM. Trimming stripped 3 bases from V and 12 bases from J, with 12 bases between. DNA for the CDR3: TGTGCCAGCAGTTTTCTTCCGGGGAACCAGCATTTT. This translates into CASSFLPGNQHF.

This chain connects TRBV5-1 to TRBJ1-2, with D unresolved. The CDR3 extends over 14 amino acids. V was cut by 1 base and J by 2 bases, with 9 bases left in between. Germline V gives CDR1 SGHRS, CDR2 YFSETQ. In DNA, the CDR3 is TGCGCCAGCAGCTTGAACAGCCAAAACTATGGCTACACCTTC. Amino acid sequence: CASSLNSQNYGYTF.

V and J are TRBV28 and TRBJ2-2; TRBD1 matches 10 bases. This CDR3 is 13 amino acids long. Germline V CDR1 and CDR2: MDHEN, SYDVKM. J was trimmed by 6 bases and V by 9 bases; bases with no gene match: 4. In DNA form, the CDR3 reads TGTGCCAGTTCCGGGACAGGGGCCGGGGAGCTGTTTTTT. Its protein product is CASSGTGAGELFF. Complete variable domain (other parts from reference TRBV28 and TRBJ2-2): DVKVTQSSRYLVKRTGEKVFLECVQDMDHENMFWYRQDPGLGLRLIYFSYDVKMKEKGDIPEGYSVSREKKERFSLILESASTNQTSMYLCASSGTGAGELFFGEGSRLTVL.